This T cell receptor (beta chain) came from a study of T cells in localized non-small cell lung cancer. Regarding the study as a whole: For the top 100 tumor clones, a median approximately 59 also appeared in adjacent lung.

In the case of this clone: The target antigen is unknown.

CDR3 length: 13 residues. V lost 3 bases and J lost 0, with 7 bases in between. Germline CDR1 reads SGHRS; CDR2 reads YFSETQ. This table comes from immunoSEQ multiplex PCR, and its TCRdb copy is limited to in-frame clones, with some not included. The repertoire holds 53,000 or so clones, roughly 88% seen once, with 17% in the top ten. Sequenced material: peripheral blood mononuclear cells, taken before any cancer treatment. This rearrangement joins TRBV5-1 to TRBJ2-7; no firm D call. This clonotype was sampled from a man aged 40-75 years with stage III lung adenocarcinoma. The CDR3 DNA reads TGCGCCAGCAGCTCCGGTAGCTCCTACGAGCAGTACTTC. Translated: CASSSGSSYEQYF.